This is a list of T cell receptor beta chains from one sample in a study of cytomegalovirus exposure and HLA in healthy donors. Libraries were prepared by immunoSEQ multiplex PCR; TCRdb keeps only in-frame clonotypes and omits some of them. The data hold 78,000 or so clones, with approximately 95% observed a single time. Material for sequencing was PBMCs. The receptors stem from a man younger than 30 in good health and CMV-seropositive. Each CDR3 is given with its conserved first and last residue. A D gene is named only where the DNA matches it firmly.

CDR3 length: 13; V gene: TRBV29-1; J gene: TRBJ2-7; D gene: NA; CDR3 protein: CSAGDTRKGEQYF; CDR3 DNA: TGCAGCGCCGGGGACACCCGAAAGGGTGAGCAGTACTTC
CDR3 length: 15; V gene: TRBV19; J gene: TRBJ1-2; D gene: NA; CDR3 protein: CASSASWTFGYGYTF; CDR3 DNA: TGTGCCAGTAGTGCTTCCTGGACATTCGGCTATGGCTACACCTTC
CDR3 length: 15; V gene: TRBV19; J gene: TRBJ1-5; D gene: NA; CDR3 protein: CASKKTGYFYQPQHF; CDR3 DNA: TGTGCCAGTAAGAAGACAGGCTATTTTTATCAGCCCCAGCATTTT
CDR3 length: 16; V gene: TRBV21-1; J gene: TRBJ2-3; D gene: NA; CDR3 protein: CASTGGIVTSTDTQYF; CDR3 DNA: TGTGCCAGCACCGGGGGGATCGTTACTAGCACAGATACGCAGTATTTT
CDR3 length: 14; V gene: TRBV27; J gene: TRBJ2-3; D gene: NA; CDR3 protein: CASRDLSSTDTQYF; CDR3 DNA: TGTGCCAGCAGAGACTTGAGTAGCACAGATACGCAGTATTTT
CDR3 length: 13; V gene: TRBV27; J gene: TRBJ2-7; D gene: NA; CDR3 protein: CASGLSATYEQYF; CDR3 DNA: TGTGCCAGCGGCCTGTCTGCAACCTACGAGCAGTACTTC
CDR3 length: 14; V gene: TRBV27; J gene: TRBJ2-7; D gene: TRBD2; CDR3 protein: CASTRLAGGYEQYF; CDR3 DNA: TGTGCCAGCACCCGACTAGCGGGAGGGTACGAGCAGTACTTC
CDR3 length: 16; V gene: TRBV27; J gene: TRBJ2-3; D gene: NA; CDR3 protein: CASSLIGERLRDTQYF; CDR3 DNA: TGTGCCAGCAGTTTGATCGGCGAGAGGCTTAGGGATACGCAGTATTTT
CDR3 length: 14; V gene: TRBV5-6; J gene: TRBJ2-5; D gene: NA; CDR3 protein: CASSLGGVVGEQYF; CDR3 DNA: TGTGCCAGCAGCTTGGGCGGCGTCGTCGGGGAGCAGTACTTC
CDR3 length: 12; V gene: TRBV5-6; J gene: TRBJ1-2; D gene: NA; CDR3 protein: CASSLWGRGYTF; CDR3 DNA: TGTGCCAGCAGCTTGTGGGGGCGCGGCTACACCTTC
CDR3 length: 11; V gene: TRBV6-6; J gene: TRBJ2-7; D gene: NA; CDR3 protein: CASSYLQEQYF; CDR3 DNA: TGTGCCAGCAGTTACTTACAGGAGCAGTACTTC
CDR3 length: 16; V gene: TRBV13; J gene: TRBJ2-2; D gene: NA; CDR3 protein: CASSLGTLLNTGELFF; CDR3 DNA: TGTGCCAGCAGCTTGGGGACACTTTTGAACACCGGGGAGCTGTTTTTT
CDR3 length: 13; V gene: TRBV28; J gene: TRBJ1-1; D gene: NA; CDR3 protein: CASRVRGNTEAFF; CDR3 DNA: TGTGCCAGCAGGGTCCGCGGGAACACTGAAGCTTTCTTT
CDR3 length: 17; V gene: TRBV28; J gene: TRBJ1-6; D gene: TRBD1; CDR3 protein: CASSRTGNIRDNSPLHF; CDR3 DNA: TGTGCCAGCTCCAGGACAGGGAACATTAGGGACAATTCACCCCTCCACTTT
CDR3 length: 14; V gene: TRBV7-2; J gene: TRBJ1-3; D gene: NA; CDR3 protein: CASSRQQEANTIYF; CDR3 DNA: TGTGCCAGCAGCCGGCAGCAGGAGGCAAACACCATATATTTT
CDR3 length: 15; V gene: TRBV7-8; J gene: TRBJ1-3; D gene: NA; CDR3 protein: CASSSDSDSGNTIYF; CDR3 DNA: TGTGCCAGCAGCTCGGACAGCGACTCTGGAAACACCATATATTTT
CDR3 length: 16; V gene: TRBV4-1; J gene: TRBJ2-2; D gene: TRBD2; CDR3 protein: CASSQEIAGGVGELFF; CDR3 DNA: TGCGCCAGCAGCCAAGAAATAGCGGGAGGGGTCGGGGAGCTGTTTTTT
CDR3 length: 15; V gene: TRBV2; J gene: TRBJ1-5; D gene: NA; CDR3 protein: CASRENRAANQPQHF; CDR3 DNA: TGTGCCAGCAGGGAGAACAGGGCCGCCAATCAGCCCCAGCATTTT
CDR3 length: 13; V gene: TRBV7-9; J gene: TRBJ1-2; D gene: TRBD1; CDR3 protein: CASTGQGNYGYTF; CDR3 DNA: TGTGCCAGCACGGGACAGGGGAACTATGGCTACACCTTC
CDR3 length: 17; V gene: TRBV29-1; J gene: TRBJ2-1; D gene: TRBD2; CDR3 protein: CSVEGATSGRVYNEQFF; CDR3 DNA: TGCAGCGTTGAGGGGGCCACTAGCGGGAGGGTGTACAATGAGCAGTTCTTC
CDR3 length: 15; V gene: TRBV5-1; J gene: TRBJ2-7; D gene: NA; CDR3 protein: CASSGGSQRSYEQYF; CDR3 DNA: TGCGCCAGCAGCGGGGGGTCTCAGAGATCCTACGAGCAGTACTTC
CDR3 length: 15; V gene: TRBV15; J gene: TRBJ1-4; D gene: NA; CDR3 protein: CATSGRGLGNEKLFF; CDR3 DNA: TGTGCCACCAGCGGCAGGGGATTAGGGAATGAAAAACTGTTTTTT
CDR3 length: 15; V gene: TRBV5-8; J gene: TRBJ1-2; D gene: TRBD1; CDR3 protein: CASSHRDRVLDGYTF; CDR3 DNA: TGTGCCAGCAGCCACCGGGACAGGGTTTTGGATGGCTACACCTTC
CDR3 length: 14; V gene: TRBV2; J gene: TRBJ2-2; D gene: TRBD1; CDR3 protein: CASSGQGGTGELFF; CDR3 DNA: TGTGCCAGCAGTGGACAGGGCGGCACCGGGGAGCTGTTTTTT
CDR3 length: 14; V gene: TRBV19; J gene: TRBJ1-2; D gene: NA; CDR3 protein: CASTPWPSNYGYTF; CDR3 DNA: TGTGCCAGTACCCCGTGGCCTTCAAACTATGGCTACACCTTC
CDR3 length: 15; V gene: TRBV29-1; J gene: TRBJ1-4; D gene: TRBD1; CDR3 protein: CSVRGGTGSNEKLFF; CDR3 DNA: TGCAGCGTTCGGGGCGGGACAGGCTCTAATGAAAAACTGTTTTTT
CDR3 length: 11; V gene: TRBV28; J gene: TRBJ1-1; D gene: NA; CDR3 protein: CASSSYTEAFF; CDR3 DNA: TGTGCCAGCAGCTCTTACACTGAAGCTTTCTTT